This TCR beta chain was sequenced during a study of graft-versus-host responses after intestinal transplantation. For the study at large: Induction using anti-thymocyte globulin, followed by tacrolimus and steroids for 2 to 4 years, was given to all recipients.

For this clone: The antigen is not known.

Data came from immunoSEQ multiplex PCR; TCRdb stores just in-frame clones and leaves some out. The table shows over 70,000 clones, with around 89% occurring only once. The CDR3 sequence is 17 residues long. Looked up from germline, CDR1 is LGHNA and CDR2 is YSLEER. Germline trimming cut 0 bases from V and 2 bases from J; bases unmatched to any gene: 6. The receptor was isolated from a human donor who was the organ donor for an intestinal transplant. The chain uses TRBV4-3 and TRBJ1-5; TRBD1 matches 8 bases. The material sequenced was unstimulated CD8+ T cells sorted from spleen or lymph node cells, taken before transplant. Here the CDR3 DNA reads TGCGCCAGCAGCCAAGATCCGAAGACAGGGGGCAATCAGCCCCAGCATTTT. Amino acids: CASSQDPKTGGNQPQHF.